There are a few counts of the clone carrying this T cell receptor beta chain. Its antigen is unknown. This specimen belongs to a study of cytomegalovirus exposure and HLA in healthy donors. Method: immunoSEQ multiplex PCR; TCRdb's copy keeps in-frame clones and lacks some. The repertoire holds under 300,000 clones, with around 88% as singletons. Whole-study results and caveats: Over 150 TCR beta chains were listed as cytomegalovirus-associated. Specific recognition of CMV antigens was confirmed in vitro for a few chains (all CMV-associated).

The CDR3 sequence is 16 residues long. Trimming cost V 1 base and J 2 bases; bases outside gene matches: 4. Germline CDR1 and CDR2: LGHNA and YNFKEQ. This chain uses TRBV4-2 with TRBJ2-7; 11 nucleotides agree with TRBD2. Sequencing was done on a sample of PBMCs. This sequence originates from a woman aged 25 to 45 in good health and CMV-seropositive. The DNA for the CDR3 is TGTGCCAGCAGCCAAGCTAGCGGGAGGCCTACCTACGAGCAGTACTTC. Its translation is CASSQASGRPTYEQYF.